The entry below gives a single T cell receptor (beta chain) sequence along with its context. The data originate from a study of cytomegalovirus exposure and HLA in healthy donors. Germline CDR1 LNHDA, CDR2 SQIVND (reference sequence). V shed 10 bases and J shed 1 base, with 15 bases lying between them. The CDR3 loop spans 14 amino acids. Both 60 Vbeta primers and 13 Jbeta primers went into the PCR. Original data processing: An analysis that came later counted some 85 million unique TCR beta chains, some 11 million shared. TCRdb's table, derived via immunoSEQ multiplex PCR, lists solely in-frame clones and lacks some. V and J calls and clone size follow that table, whereas D and trimming were derived from the DNA. The repertoire holds under 150,000 clones, with approximately 80% as singletons.

The clonotype was recovered from a woman in her thirties or forties in good health and CMV-seropositive. The chain is built from TRBV19 and TRBJ2-3, with a tentative D call TRBD2 (5 bases). Material for sequencing was PBMCs. The CDR3 DNA reads as TGTGCCACCCAACTAGGTTCTGGCACAGATACGCAGTATTTT. It yields the protein CATQLGSGTDTQYF.